The T cell receptor beta chain described here comes from a study of cytomegalovirus exposure and HLA in healthy donors. For this clone: Its cognate antigen is unknown.

Healthy individuals who donated bone marrow served as the donors. Findings of the study overall: Indistinguishability led to the exclusion of some V segments, TRBV6-2 and TRBV6-3 included. Reportedly, a later analysis found an Asian-associated ancestry cluster had fewer N-insertions than the approximately 700-donor mean.

The germline V gene encodes CDR1 SGHRS and CDR2 YFSETQ. The CDR3 covers 15 residues. J lost 5 bases, V lost 5 bases, and 8 bases had no gene match. The PCR had 60 Vbeta and 13 Jbeta primers. Assay: immunoSEQ multiplex PCR; the TCRdb copy retains only in-frame clones and omits some. The sample lists 130,000 to 150,000 clones, just under 70% occurring once. The V and J genes are TRBV5-1 and TRBJ2-7; 12 nucleotides match TRBD1. The specimen sequenced was PBMCs. The TCR was taken from a man aged 55-75 years in good health and CMV-seronegative. CDR3 sequence reads: CASSRVGQGANEQYF. CDR3 DNA: TGCGCCAGCAGTCGAGTGGGACAGGGGGCTAACGAGCAGTACTTC.